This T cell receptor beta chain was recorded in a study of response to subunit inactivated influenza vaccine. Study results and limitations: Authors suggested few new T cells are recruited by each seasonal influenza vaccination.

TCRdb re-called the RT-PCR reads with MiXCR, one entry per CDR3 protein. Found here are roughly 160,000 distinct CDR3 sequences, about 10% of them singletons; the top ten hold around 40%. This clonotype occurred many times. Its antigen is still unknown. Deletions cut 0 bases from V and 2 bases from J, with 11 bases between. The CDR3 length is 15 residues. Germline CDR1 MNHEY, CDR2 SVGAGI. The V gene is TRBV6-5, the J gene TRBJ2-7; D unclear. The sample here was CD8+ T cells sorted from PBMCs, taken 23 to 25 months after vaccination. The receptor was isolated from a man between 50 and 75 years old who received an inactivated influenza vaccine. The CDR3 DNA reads TGTGCCAGCAGTTACTCGGCTAGTCCTACCTACGAGCAGTACTTC. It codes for CASSYSASPTYEQYF.